The rows below give T cell receptor beta chains drawn from one sample of a study of blood T cell repertoires in COVID-19. This table comes from immunoSEQ multiplex PCR, and its TCRdb copy is limited to in-frame clones, with some not included. Among about 200,000 clones listed, more than 85% were seen once. Source material: PBMCs or T cells enriched from blood (not recorded which). These receptors came from a middle-aged woman in a cohort exposed to, infected with or recovered from COVID-19 (not recorded which). Each CDR3 is given with its conserved first and last residue. The order of the fields is D gene, clone size, J gene, V gene, CDR3 DNA, CDR3 protein. The D gene is left open where the match is weak. Size is omitted from some rows. Given values are once, few, many or a class for expanded clones.

.,.,TRBJ2-7,TRBV7-2,TGTGCCAGCAGCTTTTCCGGGTCCTACGAGCAGTACTTC,CASSFSGSYEQYF
.,once,TRBJ1-2,TRBV14,TGTGCCACCTCTGACAGTAGAACCTATGGCTACACCTTC,CATSDSRTYGYTF
.,.,TRBJ1-2,TRBV5-5,TGTGCCAGCAGCCCACCTCGGGTGGAGCACTATGGCTACACCTTC,CASSPPRVEHYGYTF
TRBD2,.,TRBJ2-3,TRBV4-2,TGTGCCAGCAGCCTTCTTGCGGGACGGGGGGGCACAGATACGCAGTATTTT,CASSLLAGRGGTDTQYF
TRBD2,.,TRBJ2-4,TRBV9,TGTGCCAGCGCTAGCGGGAGAGGTCGGCAGTACTTC,CASASGRGRQYF
.,.,TRBJ2-1,TRBV10-2,TGCGCCAGCAGCGACCAGGGCAATGAGCAGTTCTTC,CASSDQGNEQFF
.,.,TRBJ1-6,TRBV27,TGTGCCAGCAGTCTTGGACAGTATAATTCACCCCTCCACTTT,CASSLGQYNSPLHF
TRBD2,once,TRBJ2-7,TRBV6-2/TRBV6-3,TGTGCCAGCAGCACGGGACTAGGGTCCTACGAGCAGTACTTC,CASSTGLGSYEQYF
.,once,TRBJ2-5,TRBV4-1,TGCGCCAGCAGCCAAGAACGTAGAGGTGAGACCCAGTACTTC,CASSQERRGETQYF
.,.,TRBJ2-7,TRBV27,TGTGCCAGCAGTCGGAGGGGAAACTCCTACGAGCAGTACTTC,CASSRRGNSYEQYF
.,.,TRBJ2-1,TRBV11-2,TGTGCCAGCAGCTTAGGGCTCGTCACTGAGCAGTTCTTC,CASSLGLVTEQFF
.,.,TRBJ1-6,TRBV5-1,TGCGCCAGCAGCTTGACAGGGCCCAATTCACCCCTCCACTTT,CASSLTGPNSPLHF
.,.,TRBJ1-2,TRBV3-1/TRBV3-2,TGTGCCAGCAGCCAATCCAGTGGCTACACCTTC,CASSQSSGYTF
.,.,TRBJ1-2,TRBV11-2,TGTGCCAGCAGCGCCGGACAGAACTATGGCTACACCTTC,CASSAGQNYGYTF
.,once,TRBJ1-2,TRBV25-1,TGTGCCAGCAGTGCCGATGGCTACACCTTC,CASSADGYTF
TRBD1,few,TRBJ1-2,TRBV5-1,TGCGCCAGCACCCTGACAGGGGACTATGGCTACACCTTC,CASTLTGDYGYTF
.,.,TRBJ1-1,TRBV14,TGTGCCAGCAGCCCAGTTTGGAACACTGAAGCTTTCTTT,CASSPVWNTEAFF
.,many,TRBJ2-7,TRBV25-1,TGTGCCAGCAGTGGAGGGTCACGAGGGGGGGACTACGAGCAGTACTTC,CASSGGSRGGDYEQYF
.,.,TRBJ1-1,TRBV4-1,TGCGCCAGCAGGAACCCCCTGCGGTCCATGAACACTGAAGCTTTCTTT,CASRNPLRSMNTEAFF
TRBD1,.,TRBJ2-2,TRBV4-1,TGCGCCAGCAGCCCTACAGGGGGAACGAACACCGGGGAGCTGTTTTTT,CASSPTGGTNTGELFF
.,.,TRBJ1-1,TRBV23-1,TGCGCCAGCAGTCAATCCGGGGGAGGAGACACTGAAGCTTTCTTT,CASSQSGGGDTEAFF
.,.,TRBJ2-4,TRBV6-5,TGTGCCAGCAGTTACTCGGGGGCTTCCAAAAACATTCAGTACTTC,CASSYSGASKNIQYF
.,.,TRBJ2-1,TRBV3-1/TRBV3-2,TGTGCCAGCAGCCAAGAACTAGCATACAATGAGCAGTTCTTC,CASSQELAYNEQFF
.,.,TRBJ1-1,TRBV27,TGTGCCAGCAGTTTACTTGGGGCGGGGACTGAAGCTTTCTTT,CASSLLGAGTEAFF
TRBD1,.,TRBJ1-5,TRBV4-2,TGTGCCAGCAGCCCGTTCATACCCACAGGGGATAGCAATCAGCCCCAGCATTTT,CASSPFIPTGDSNQPQHF
TRBD1,few,TRBJ1-5,TRBV13,TGTGCCAGCAGCTTCGGGACAGGGTTTCAGCCCCAGCATTTT,CASSFGTGFQPQHF
TRBD2,.,TRBJ2-7,TRBV4-1,TGCGCCAGCAGCCAAGTTAGCGGGGGGCCCCCCGGATACGAGCAGTACTTC,CASSQVSGGPPGYEQYF
.,.,TRBJ1-2,TRBV28,TGTGCCAGCAGTTTGGCCTCCGAGGGAGTCGGCTACACCTTC,CASSLASEGVGYTF
.,.,TRBJ1-4,TRBV7-6,TGTGCCAGCAGCGGACGAGGGGGAGCCCGTGAAAAACTGTTTTTT,CASSGRGGAREKLFF
.,.,TRBJ2-7,TRBV5-1,TGCGCCAGCAGCATCAGGGAGGCGGCCTACGAGCAGTACTTC,CASSIREAAYEQYF